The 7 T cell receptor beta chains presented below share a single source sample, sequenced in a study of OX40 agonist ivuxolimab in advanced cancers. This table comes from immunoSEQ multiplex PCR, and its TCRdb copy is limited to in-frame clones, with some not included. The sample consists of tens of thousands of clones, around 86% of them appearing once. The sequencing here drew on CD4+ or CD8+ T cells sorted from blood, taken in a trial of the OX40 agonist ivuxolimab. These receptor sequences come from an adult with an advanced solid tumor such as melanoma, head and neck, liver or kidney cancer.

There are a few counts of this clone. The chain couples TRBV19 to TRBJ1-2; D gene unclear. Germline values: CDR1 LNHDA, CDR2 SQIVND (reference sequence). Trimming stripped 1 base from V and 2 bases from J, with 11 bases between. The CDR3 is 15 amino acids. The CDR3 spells CASSIGGAGNYGYTF. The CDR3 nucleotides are TGTGCCAGTAGTATAGGGGGAGCCGGAAACTATGGCTACACCTTC.

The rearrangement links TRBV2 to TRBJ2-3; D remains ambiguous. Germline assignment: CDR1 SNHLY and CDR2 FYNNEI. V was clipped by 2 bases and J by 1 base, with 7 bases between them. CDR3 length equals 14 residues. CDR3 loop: CASSEFSRTDTQYF. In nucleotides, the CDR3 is TGTGCCAGCAGTGAATTTAGCCGCACAGATACGCAGTATTTT.

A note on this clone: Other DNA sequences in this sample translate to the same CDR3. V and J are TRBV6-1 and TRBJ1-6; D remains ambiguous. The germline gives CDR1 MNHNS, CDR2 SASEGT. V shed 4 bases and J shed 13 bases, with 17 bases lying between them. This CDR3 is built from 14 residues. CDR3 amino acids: CASSVWGVESPLHF. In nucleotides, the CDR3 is TGTGCCAGCAGTGTTTGGGGAGTTGAATCGCCCCTCCACTTT.

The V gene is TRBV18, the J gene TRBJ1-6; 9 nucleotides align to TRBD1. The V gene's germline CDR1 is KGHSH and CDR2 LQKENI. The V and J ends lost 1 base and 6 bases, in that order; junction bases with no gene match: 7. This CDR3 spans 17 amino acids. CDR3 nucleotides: TGTGCCAGCTCACCACTCCGAGGACAGGGGTCTAATTCACCCCTCCACTTT. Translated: CASSPLRGQGSNSPLHF.

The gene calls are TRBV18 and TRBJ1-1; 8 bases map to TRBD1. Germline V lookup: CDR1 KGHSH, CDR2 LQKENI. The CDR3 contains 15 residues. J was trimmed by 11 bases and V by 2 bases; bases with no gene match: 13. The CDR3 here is CASSPVGQGSFDAFF. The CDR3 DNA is TGTGCCAGCTCACCAGTAGGACAGGGATCCTTTGACGCTTTCTTT.

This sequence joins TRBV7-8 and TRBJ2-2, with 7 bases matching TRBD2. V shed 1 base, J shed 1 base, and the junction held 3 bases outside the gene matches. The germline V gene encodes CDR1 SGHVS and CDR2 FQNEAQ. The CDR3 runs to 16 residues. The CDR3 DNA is TGTGCCAGCAGCTTAGTCGGCGGGGGGAACACCGGGGAGCTGTTTTTT. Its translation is CASSLVGGGNTGELFF.

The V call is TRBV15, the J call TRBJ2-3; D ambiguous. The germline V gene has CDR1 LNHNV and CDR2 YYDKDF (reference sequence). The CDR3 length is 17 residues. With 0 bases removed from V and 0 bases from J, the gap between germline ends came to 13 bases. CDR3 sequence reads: CATSRDSPGTSTDTQYF. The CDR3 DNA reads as TGTGCCACCAGCAGAGATTCCCCCGGTACTAGCACAGATACGCAGTATTTT. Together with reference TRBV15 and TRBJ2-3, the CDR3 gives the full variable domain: DAMVIQNPRYQVTQFGKPVTLSCSQTLNHNVMYWYQQKSSQAPKLLFHYYDKDFNNEADTPDNFQSRRPNTSFCFLDIRSPGLGDTAMYLCATSRDSPGTSTDTQYFGPGTRLTVL.